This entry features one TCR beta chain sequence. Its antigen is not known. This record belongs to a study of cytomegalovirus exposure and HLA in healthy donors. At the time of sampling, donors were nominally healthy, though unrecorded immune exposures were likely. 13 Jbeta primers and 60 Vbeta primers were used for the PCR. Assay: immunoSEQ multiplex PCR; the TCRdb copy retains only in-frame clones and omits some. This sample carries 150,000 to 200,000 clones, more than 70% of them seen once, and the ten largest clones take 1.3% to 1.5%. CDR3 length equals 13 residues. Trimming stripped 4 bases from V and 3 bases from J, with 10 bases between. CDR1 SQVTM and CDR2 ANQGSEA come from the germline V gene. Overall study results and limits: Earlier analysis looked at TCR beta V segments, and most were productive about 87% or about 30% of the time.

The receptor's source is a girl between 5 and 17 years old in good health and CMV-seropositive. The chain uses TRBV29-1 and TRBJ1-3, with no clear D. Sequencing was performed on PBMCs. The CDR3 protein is CSVVTIDGNTIYF. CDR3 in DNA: TGCAGCGTTGTCACTATTGATGGAAACACCATATATTTT.